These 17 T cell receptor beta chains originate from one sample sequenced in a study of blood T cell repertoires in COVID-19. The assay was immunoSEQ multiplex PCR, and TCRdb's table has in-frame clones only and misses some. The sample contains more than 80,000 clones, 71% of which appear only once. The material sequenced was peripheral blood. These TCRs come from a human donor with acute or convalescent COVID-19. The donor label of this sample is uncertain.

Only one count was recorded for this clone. The CDR3 reads CASSARTGNSPLHF. DNA of the CDR3: TGTGCCAGCAGTGCTCGTACAGGGAATTCACCCCTCCACTTT. This rearrangement joins TRBV2 to TRBJ1-6; a weak D match, TRBD1 (6 bases). The CDR3 consists of 14 residues. V was clipped by 4 bases and J by 7 bases, with 11 bases between them. Germline CDR1 and CDR2: SNHLY and FYNNEI.

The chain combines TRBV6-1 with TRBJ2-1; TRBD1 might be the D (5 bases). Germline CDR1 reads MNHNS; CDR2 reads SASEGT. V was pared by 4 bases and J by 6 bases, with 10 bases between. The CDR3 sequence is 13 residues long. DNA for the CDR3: TGTGCCAGCAGTGCCCAGGGATTCAATGAGCAGTTCTTC. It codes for CASSAQGFNEQFF.

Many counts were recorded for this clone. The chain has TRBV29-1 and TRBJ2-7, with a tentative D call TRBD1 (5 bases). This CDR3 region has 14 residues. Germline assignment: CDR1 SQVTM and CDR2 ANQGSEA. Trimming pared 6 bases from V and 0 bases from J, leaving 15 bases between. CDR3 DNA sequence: TGCAGCGTGTCCCAGGGCACGAGCTCCTACGAGCAGTACTTC. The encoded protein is CSVSQGTSSYEQYF.

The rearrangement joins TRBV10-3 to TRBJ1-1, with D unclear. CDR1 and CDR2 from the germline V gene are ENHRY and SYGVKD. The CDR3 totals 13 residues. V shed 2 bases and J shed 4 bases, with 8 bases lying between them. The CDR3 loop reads CAISEMGSTEAFF. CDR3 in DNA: TGTGCCATCAGTGAGATGGGCAGCACTGAAGCTTTCTTT.

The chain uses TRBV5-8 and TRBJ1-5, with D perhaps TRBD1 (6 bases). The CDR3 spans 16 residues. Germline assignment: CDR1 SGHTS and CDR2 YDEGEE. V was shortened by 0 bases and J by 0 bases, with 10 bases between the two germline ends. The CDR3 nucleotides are TGTGCCAGCAGCTTGGGAACAGGGTATAGCAATCAGCCCCAGCATTTT. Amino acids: CASSLGTGYSNQPQHF.

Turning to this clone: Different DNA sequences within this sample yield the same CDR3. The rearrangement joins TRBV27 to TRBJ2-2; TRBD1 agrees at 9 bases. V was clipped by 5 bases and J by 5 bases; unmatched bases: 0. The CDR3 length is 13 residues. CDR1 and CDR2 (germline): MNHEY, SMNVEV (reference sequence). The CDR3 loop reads CASSDRGTGELFF. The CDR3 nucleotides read TGTGCCAGCAGTGACAGGGGGACCGGGGAGCTGTTTTTT.

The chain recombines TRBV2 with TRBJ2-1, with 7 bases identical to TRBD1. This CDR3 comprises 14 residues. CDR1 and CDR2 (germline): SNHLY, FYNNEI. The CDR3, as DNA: TGTGCTCGCCGGGGACAGCATTTCTACAATGAGCAGTTCTTC. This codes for CARRGQHFYNEQFF.

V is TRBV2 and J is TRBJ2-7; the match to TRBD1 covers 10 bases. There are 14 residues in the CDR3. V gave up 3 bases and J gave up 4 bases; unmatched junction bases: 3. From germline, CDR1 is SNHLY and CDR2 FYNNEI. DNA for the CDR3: TGTGCCAGCAGTGAGCAGGGACAGGGGTACGAGCAGTACGTC. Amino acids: CASSEQGQGYEQYV.

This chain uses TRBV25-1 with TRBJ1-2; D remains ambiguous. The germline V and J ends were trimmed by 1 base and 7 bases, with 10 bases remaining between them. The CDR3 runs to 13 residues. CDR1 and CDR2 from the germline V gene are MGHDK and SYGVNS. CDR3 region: CASSEFYGSGYTF. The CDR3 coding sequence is TGTGCCAGCAGTGAATTCTACGGTTCTGGCTACACCTTC.

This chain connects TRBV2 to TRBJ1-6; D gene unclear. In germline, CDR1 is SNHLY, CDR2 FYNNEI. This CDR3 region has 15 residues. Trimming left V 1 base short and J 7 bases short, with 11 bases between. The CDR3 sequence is CASSEGTVYNSPLHF. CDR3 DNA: TGTGCCAGCAGTGAAGGAACGGTTTACAATTCACCCCTCCACTTT.

The CDR3 coding sequence is TGTGCCAGCTCACGAGCGGACACCATATATTTT. It translates to CASSRADTIYF. V usage is TRBV18 and J usage is TRBJ1-3; D call uncertain. V lost 4 bases and J lost 8, with 6 bases in between. The CDR3 contains 11 residues. Germline V gene data show CDR1 as KGHSH and CDR2 as LQKENI.

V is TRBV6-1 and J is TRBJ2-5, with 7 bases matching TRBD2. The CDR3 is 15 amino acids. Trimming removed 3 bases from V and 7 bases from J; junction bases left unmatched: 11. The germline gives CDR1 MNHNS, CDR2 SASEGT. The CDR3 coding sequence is TGTGCCAGCAGTGATTTTGAGGCTAGCGGACGGACCCAGTACTTC. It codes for CASSDFEASGRTQYF.

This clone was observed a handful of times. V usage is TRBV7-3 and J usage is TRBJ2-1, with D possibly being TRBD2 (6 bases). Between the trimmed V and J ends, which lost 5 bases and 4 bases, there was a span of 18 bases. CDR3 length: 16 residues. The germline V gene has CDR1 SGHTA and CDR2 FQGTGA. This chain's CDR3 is CASSKRHGGEYNEQFF. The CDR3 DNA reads TGTGCCAGCAGCAAGCGCCATGGCGGGGAATACAATGAGCAGTTCTTC.

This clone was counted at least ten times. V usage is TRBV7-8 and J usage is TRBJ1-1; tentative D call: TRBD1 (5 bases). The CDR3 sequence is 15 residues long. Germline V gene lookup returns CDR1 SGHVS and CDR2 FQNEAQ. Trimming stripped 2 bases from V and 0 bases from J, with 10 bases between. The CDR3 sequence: CASSLIDSMNTEAFF. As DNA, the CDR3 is TGTGCCAGCAGCTTAATTGACAGCATGAACACTGAAGCTTTCTTT.

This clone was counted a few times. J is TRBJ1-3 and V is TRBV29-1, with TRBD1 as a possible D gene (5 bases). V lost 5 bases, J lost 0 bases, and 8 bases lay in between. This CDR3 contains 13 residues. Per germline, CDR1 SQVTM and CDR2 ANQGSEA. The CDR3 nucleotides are TGCAGCGTTACGGACAACTCTGGAAACACCATATATTTT. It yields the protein CSVTDNSGNTIYF. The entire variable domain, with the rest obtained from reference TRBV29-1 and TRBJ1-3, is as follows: SAVISQKPSRDICQRGTSLTIQCQVDSQVTMMFWYRQQPGQSLTLIATANQGSEATYESGFVIDKFPISRPNLTFSTLTVSNMSPEDSSIYLCSVTDNSGNTIYFGEGSWLTVV.

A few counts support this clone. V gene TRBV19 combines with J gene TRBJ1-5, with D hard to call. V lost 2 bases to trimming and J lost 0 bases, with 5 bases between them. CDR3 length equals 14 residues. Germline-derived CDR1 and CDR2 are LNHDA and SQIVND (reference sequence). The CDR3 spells CASSITVSNQPQHF. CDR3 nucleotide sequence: TGTGCCAGTAGTATAACAGTTAGCAATCAGCCCCAGCATTTT. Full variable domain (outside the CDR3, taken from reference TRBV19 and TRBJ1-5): DGGITQSPKYLFRKEGQNVTLSCEQNLNHDAMYWYRQDPGQGLRLIYYSQIVNDFQKGDIAEGYSVSREKKESFPLTVTSAQKNPTAFYLCASSITVSNQPQHFGDGTRLSIL.

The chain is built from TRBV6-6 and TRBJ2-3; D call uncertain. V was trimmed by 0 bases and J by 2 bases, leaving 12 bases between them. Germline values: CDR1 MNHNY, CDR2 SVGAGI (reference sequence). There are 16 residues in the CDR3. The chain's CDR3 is CASSYSSVRYTDTQYF. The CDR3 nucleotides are TGTGCCAGCAGTTACTCGTCTGTCAGATACACAGATACGCAGTATTTT.